Sequencing of this T cell receptor beta chain was carried out in a study of T cell repertoires in cytomegalovirus infection. Findings and limits, study-wide: Across the ex vivo response, the dominant clonotypes were HLA-C-restricted CMV-specific TCR beta clonotypes.

The sample holds many counts of this clonotype. What it binds is not known. V gave up 2 bases and J gave up 9 bases; unmatched junction bases: 4. Germline assignment: CDR1 MNHNS and CDR2 SASEGT. The CDR3 length is 13 residues. TCRdb used MiXCR to reprocess the reads, holding one entry per CDR3 protein. The sample has some 250,000 distinct CDR3 sequences; roughly 9.1% are singletons. The rearrangement joins TRBV6-1 to TRBJ1-1, with 9 nucleotides matching TRBD1. The receptor was derived from a human donor in good health (CMV status not recorded). Some clones in this sample may be carry-over from other donors' samples. The material sequenced was PBMCs. CDR3 sequence: CASSERDRDQAFF. CDR3 in DNA: TGTGCCAGCAGTGAAAGGGACAGGGATCAAGCTTTCTTT.